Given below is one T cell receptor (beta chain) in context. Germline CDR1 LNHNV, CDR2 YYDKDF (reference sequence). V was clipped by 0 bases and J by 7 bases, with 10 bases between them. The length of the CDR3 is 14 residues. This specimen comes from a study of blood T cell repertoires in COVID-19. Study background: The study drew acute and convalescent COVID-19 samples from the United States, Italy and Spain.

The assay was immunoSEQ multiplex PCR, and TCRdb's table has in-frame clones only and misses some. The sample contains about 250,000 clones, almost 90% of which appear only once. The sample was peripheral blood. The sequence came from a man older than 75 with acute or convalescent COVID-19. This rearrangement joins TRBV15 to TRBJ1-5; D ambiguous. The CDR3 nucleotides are TGTGCCACCAGCAGAGATTTGGGAGTACAGCCCCAGCATTTT. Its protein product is CATSRDLGVQPQHF.